Below, 12 T cell receptor beta chains from the same sample are listed, as sequenced in a study of T cells in Graves' hyperthyroidism and ophthalmopathy. There were TCR beta CDR3 regions amplified from RNA transcripts. The HTBI set primed first-round TCR CDR3 RT-PCR. TCRdb re-called the multiplex PCR reads through MiXCR, storing one row per CDR3 protein. The table records 700,000 or so distinct CDR3 sequences, less than 20% of them present only once. The sequenced sample consisted of blood. The receptors here all came from a man aged 18 to 35 with Graves' hyperthyroidism.

V gene TRBV19 combines with J gene TRBJ1-3; D possibly corresponds to TRBD1 (5 bases). The germline gives CDR1 LNHDA, CDR2 SQIVND (reference sequence). The V and J ends lost 6 bases and 0 bases respectively, with 18 bases between them. This CDR3 is 17 amino acids long. The CDR3 region is CASSPKGDRFSGNTIYF. The CDR3 DNA is TGTGCCAGTAGCCCCAAAGGGGACCGTTTCTCTGGAAACACCATATATTTT.

This clonotype was counted at least ten times. The rearrangement joins TRBV20-1 to TRBJ1-2, with D uncertain. V lost 4 bases and J 8 bases, leaving 20 bases between the germline ends. Germline V gene sequence: CDR1 DFQATT, CDR2 SNEGSKA (reference sequence). CDR3 length: 14 amino acids. The CDR3 DNA follows: TGCAGTGCTACCTCCTCGGGCAGTTTGACCGGCTACACCTTC. Residues: CSATSSGSLTGYTF.

This clonotype was found many times. DNA for the CDR3: TGTGCCAGCAGTCTCCAGTGGGATGAGCAGTTCTTC. Protein: CASSLQWDEQFF. This chain uses TRBV5-5 with TRBJ2-1, with D uncertain. Germline CDR1 is SGHKS and CDR2 is YYEKEE (reference sequence). The CDR3 totals 12 residues. Trimming stripped 5 bases from V and 8 bases from J, with 11 bases between. Variable domain in full (rest from reference TRBV5-5 and TRBJ2-1): DAGVTQSPTHLIKTRGQQVTLRCSPISGHKSVSWYQQVLGQGPQFIFQYYEKEERGRGNFPDRFSARQFPNYSSELNVNALLLGDSALYLCASSLQWDEQFFGPGTRLTVL.

Worth noting for this clonotype: No conserved phenylalanine or tryptophan is present at the end of the CDR3, so a read error is the likely explanation. The chain recombines TRBV5-1 with TRBJ1-1, with 9 bases matching TRBD1. The trim removed 4 bases at V and 3 bases at J, leaving 4 bases unmatched. The length of the CDR3 is 14 residues. CDR1 and CDR2 (germline): SGHRS, YFSETQ. CDR3 bases: TGCGCCAGCAGCCAACGGACAGGGGACACTGAAGCTTTCCTT. Residues: CASSQRTGDTEAFL.

This clonotype was picked up many times. The chain combines TRBV6-2 or TRBV6-3 with TRBJ2-7, with no clear D. The CDR3 contains 14 residues. Germline V lookup: CDR1 MNHEY, CDR2 SVGEGT. V lost 2 bases, J lost 0 bases, and 8 bases lay in between. The CDR3 loop reads CASSYMSSSYEQYF. CDR3 sequence (DNA): TGTGCCAGCAGTTACATGAGTAGCTCCTACGAGCAGTACTTC.

The chain combines TRBV19 with TRBJ2-5; a possible D gene is TRBD1 (5 bases). Germline V gene lookup returns CDR1 LNHDA and CDR2 SQIVND (reference sequence). The CDR3 covers 15 residues. V was clipped by 7 bases and J by 1 base, with 16 bases between them. The CDR3 sequence: CASKKTRTIQETQYF. In DNA, the CDR3 is TGTGCCAGTAAAAAGACCCGGACAATCCAAGAGACCCAGTACTTC.

In its sample, this clonotype was seen a few times. This chain uses TRBV28 with TRBJ2-1; a possible D gene is TRBD2 (5 bases). V was shortened by 7 bases and J by 4 bases, with 11 bases between the two germline ends. The CDR3 runs 13 residues. Germline V CDR1 and CDR2: MDHEN, SYDVKM. Here the CDR3 reads CASTLTGYNEQFF. The CDR3 region has the DNA TGTGCCAGCACCCTTACGGGATACAATGAGCAGTTCTTC.

The rearrangement uses TRBV7-2 and TRBJ2-7; D perhaps matches TRBD2 (5 bases). Germline loops: CDR1 SGHTA, CDR2 FQGNSA. V was clipped by 3 bases and J by 0 bases, with 12 bases between them. The length of the CDR3 is 15 residues. CDR3 DNA sequence: TGTGCCAGCAGCTTCCCACTAGGGAGCTCCTACGAGCAGTACTTC. Translated, it gives CASSFPLGSSYEQYF.

This clonotype was counted ten times or more. The gene calls are TRBV28 and TRBJ2-7; D is undetermined. Trimming pared 2 bases from V and 3 bases from J, leaving 11 bases between. The germline CDR1 and CDR2 sequences are MDHEN and SYDVKM. This CDR3 spans 14 amino acids. CDR3 loop: CASSLSGGYYEQYF. CDR3 nucleotides: TGTGCCAGCAGTTTAAGTGGCGGTTACTACGAGCAGTACTTC. Variable domain in full (rest from reference TRBV28 and TRBJ2-7): DVKVTQSSRYLVKRTGEKVFLECVQDMDHENMFWYRQDPGLGLRLIYFSYDVKMKEKGDIPEGYSVSREKKERFSLILESASTNQTSMYLCASSLSGGYYEQYFGPGTRLTVT.

The rearrangement uses TRBV20-1 and TRBJ2-7, with 9 bases lining up with TRBD2. Losses at the gene ends were 6 bases for V and 2 bases for J; bases not matched to a gene: 20. From germline, CDR1 is DFQATT and CDR2 SNEGSKA (reference sequence). The CDR3 covers 18 residues. CDR3 DNA: TGCAGTGCCGAGAAACCGGGACTAGCCGGACTGCTTCCCTACGAGCAGTACTTC. It encodes CSAEKPGLAGLLPYEQYF.

This clonotype was recorded many times. V usage is TRBV27 and J usage is TRBJ1-2, with TRBD1 identical over 9 bases. The CDR3 has 20 amino acids. Germline V CDR1 and CDR2: MNHEY, SMNVEV (reference sequence). V dropped 5 bases and J dropped 1; count of bases not matched to a gene: 20. Written as DNA, the CDR3 is TGTGCCAGCAGTGCCACCCCCCGGGACAGGGTAGAGTTTCTTAACTATGGCTACACCTTC. Translating it yields CASSATPRDRVEFLNYGYTF.

J is TRBJ2-2 and V is TRBV5-4, with 7 bases matching TRBD2. The CDR3 covers 15 residues. CDR1 and CDR2 from the germline V gene are SGHNT and YYREEE (reference sequence). V was pared by 4 bases and J by 7 bases, with 10 bases of the junction left unmatched. The CDR3 is CASSPRGSINGELFF. In nucleotides, the CDR3 is TGTGCCAGCAGCCCGCGGGGGAGTATAAACGGGGAGCTGTTTTTT.